The rows below give T cell receptor beta chains drawn from one sample of a study of control samples from healthy donors and cancer patients. Measured with immunoSEQ multiplex PCR; TCRdb has only the in-frame clones, and not every one. The data show about 94,000 clones, 90% seen once. The sequenced material came from blood. The receptors were sampled from a young woman in good health. CDR3s include the opening cysteine and the closing phenylalanine or tryptophan. The order of the fields is J gene, clone size, D gene, V gene, CDR3 DNA, CDR3 protein. D genes are given only for firm matches. Not all rows give a size; the values are once, few, many and, for expanded clones, a class.

TRBJ2-3	-	TRBD1	TRBV6-5	TGTGCCAGCAGCGCTTGGGACAGTAGCACAGATACGCAGTATTTT	CASSAWDSSTDTQYF
TRBJ1-3	-	-	TRBV16	TGTGCCAGCAGCCAAACGGGGAATGGAAACACCATATATTTT	CASSQTGNGNTIYF
TRBJ2-2	-	-	TRBV3-1/TRBV3-2	TGTGCCAGCAGCCACGGGGGAGGCACCGGGGAGCTGTTTTTT	CASSHGGGTGELFF
TRBJ1-1	-	-	TRBV11-2	TGTGCCAGCAGCTACTTATCGAACACTGAAGCTTTCTTT	CASSYLSNTEAFF
TRBJ2-1	-	TRBD2	TRBV6-4	TGTGCCAGCAGCGTCTCCCTAGCGGGGGGGTACAATGAGCAGTTCTTC	CASSVSLAGGYNEQFF
TRBJ2-1	once	TRBD2	TRBV6-1	TGTGCCAGCAGTGAAATCCGGGGGGCCTACAATGAGCAGTTCTTC	CASSEIRGAYNEQFF
TRBJ1-3	-	TRBD1	TRBV18	TGTGCCAGCTCACCTTCGGACAGGGGCTCTGGAAACACCATATATTTT	CASSPSDRGSGNTIYF
TRBJ2-2	-	TRBD2	TRBV11-3	TGTGCCAGCAGCTTCGGAGGGACTAGGGACACCGGGGAGCTGTTTTTT	CASSFGGTRDTGELFF
TRBJ1-2	-	TRBD1	TRBV19	TGTGCCAGTAGTTCTCCGGACAGGGGCCATGGCTACACCTTC	CASSSPDRGHGYTF
TRBJ1-2	-	TRBD1	TRBV19	TGTGCCAGTAGTCCCAGGGACAGCCTTAACTATGGCTACACCTTC	CASSPRDSLNYGYTF
TRBJ1-3	-	-	TRBV5-1	TGCGCCAGCAACCAGGGTTCCTCTGGAAACACCATATATTTT	CASNQGSSGNTIYF
TRBJ2-3	-	TRBD1	TRBV5-1	TGCGCCAGCAGCCGTCAAGCTCCGGGACAGAGCACAGATACGCAGTATTTT	CASSRQAPGQSTDTQYF
TRBJ2-7	-	-	TRBV6-5	TGTGCCAGCAGCCTCTACGGGAGATATGGCGAGCAGTACTTC	CASSLYGRYGEQYF
TRBJ2-3	-	-	TRBV5-1	TGCGCCAGCAGCGTAGCAGATACGCAGTATTTT	CASSVADTQYF
TRBJ2-7	-	TRBD1	TRBV5-1	TGCGCCAGCAGCTACCTAGGACAGGGTTCAGGCGAGCAGTACTTC	CASSYLGQGSGEQYF
TRBJ2-4	-	TRBD2	TRBV6-4	TGTGCCAGTCGAAGGGAGCGGGGGGACAAAGCCAAAAACATTCAGTACTTC	CASRRERGDKAKNIQYF
TRBJ1-1	-	-	TRBV18	TGTGCCAGCTCACCGGACAGCAACACTGAAGCTTTCTTT	CASSPDSNTEAFF
TRBJ2-7	-	TRBD2	TRBV4-2	TGTGCCAGCAGCATAAGTTGGGCTAGCGGGGGGAACTCCTACGAGCAGTACTTC	CASSISWASGGNSYEQYF
TRBJ1-6	-	TRBD1	TRBV19	TGTGCCAGTAGTTGGACTGACAGGGGAACCTATAATTCACCCCTCCACTTT	CASSWTDRGTYNSPLHF
TRBJ1-1	-	-	TRBV7-9	TGTGCCAGCAGCTTAGGTGAAGGGACGGGAGGTGAAGCTTTCTTT	CASSLGEGTGGEAFF
TRBJ1-2	-	TRBD1	TRBV2	TGTGCCAGCAGCCCGGGACAGGACTATGGCTACACCTTC	CASSPGQDYGYTF
TRBJ1-5	few	-	TRBV19	TGTGCCAGTAGTATCGCCCCGCCCCCTCAGCCCCAGCATTTT	CASSIAPPPQPQHF
TRBJ1-5	few	-	TRBV23-1	TGCGCCACCCTACGGCGACGGGTTCTTTGGAGCAATCAGCCCCAGCATTTT	CATLRRRVLWSNQPQHF
TRBJ2-6	-	-	TRBV27	TGTGCCAGCAGTCCCCAGGGCTCTGGGGCCAACGTCCTGACTTTC	CASSPQGSGANVLTF
TRBJ1-5	-	-	TRBV5-1	TGCGCCAGCAGCCCGGAAGGGACCACCGGGGGCCCCCAGCATTTT	CASSPEGTTGGPQHF
TRBJ1-2	-	-	TRBV5-1	TGCGCCAGCAGCTCCCGCGTGGATGGCTACACCTTC	CASSSRVDGYTF
TRBJ2-3	-	-	TRBV3-1/TRBV3-2	TGTGCCAGCAGCCAATCCCTGGACGGGTTTAGCACAGATACGCAGTATTTT	CASSQSLDGFSTDTQYF
TRBJ2-2	-	-	TRBV2	TGTGCCAGCCAAGGGGCTTTGAGAAACACCGGGGAGCTGTTTTTT	CASQGALRNTGELFF
TRBJ2-5	-	-	TRBV27	TGTGCCAGCGCCCCGGCGCAGGGGGGAGAGACCCAGTACTTC	CASAPAQGGETQYF
TRBJ2-1	-	TRBD2	TRBV2	TGTGCCAGCAGGGCTAGCGGGGTAGGAGAGCAGTTCTTC	CASRASGVGEQFF
TRBJ2-7	-	TRBD2	TRBV7-9	TGTGCCAGCAGCCCTACTAGCGGAGCGGAAGAGCAGTACTTC	CASSPTSGAEEQYF
TRBJ1-2	once	TRBD1	TRBV27	TGTGCCAGCAGTTCTTTTGACAGGGACTATGGCTACACCTTC	CASSSFDRDYGYTF
TRBJ2-5	once	TRBD1	TRBV5-1	TGCGCCAGCAGCTTACAGGGGCAGGGCCAAGAGACCCAGTACTTC	CASSLQGQGQETQYF
TRBJ1-2	once	TRBD1	TRBV9	TGTGCCAGCAGCGTATCGGGACAGGGGGCTGGTGGCTACACCTTC	CASSVSGQGAGGYTF
TRBJ2-7	-	TRBD2	TRBV30	TGTGCCTGGAGTGTATCGGGAGGCTCCTACGAGCAGTACTTC	CAWSVSGGSYEQYF
TRBJ2-1	-	TRBD2	TRBV3-1/TRBV3-2	TGTGCCAGCAGCCCCCCCGGGGGGGCAAAAGAGCAGTTCTTC	CASSPPGGAKEQFF
TRBJ1-2	-	-	TRBV5-4	TGTGCCAGCAGCTTGAGGCCCGACAGGCGGTACGTAAAGTATGGCTACACCTTC	CASSLRPDRRYVKYGYTF
TRBJ2-5	-	TRBD2	TRBV13	TGTGCCAGCAGCTCCCGACTAGCGGGGTCCCAAGAGACCCAGTACTTC	CASSSRLAGSQETQYF
TRBJ1-4	-	TRBD1	TRBV5-1	TGCGCCAGCAGCTGGACAGGAGATAATGAAAAACTGTTTTTT	CASSWTGDNEKLFF
TRBJ2-3	-	-	TRBV9	TGTGCCAGCAGTGTGGTCGACAGGATCACAGATACGCAGTATTTT	CASSVVDRITDTQYF
TRBJ2-7	-	-	TRBV6-5	TGTGCCAGCACCAGGGGAATTGGCTCCTACGAGCAGTACTTC	CASTRGIGSYEQYF
TRBJ2-3	-	-	TRBV7-9	TGTGCCAGCAGCTTAGGTACGGGTGAGGGTCCCGCAGATACGCAGTATTTT	CASSLGTGEGPADTQYF
TRBJ2-5	-	TRBD2	TRBV27	TGTGCCAGCAGTTTAGGGACTAGCGGTCTAGAGACCCAGTACTTC	CASSLGTSGLETQYF
TRBJ1-2	-	TRBD1	TRBV6-1	TGTGCCAGCAGTGCCAGTCGGACAGGGGCAATGAGCTATGGCTACACCTTC	CASSASRTGAMSYGYTF
TRBJ1-2	-	TRBD1	TRBV4-1	TGCGCCAGCAGCCAAGATTGGACAGGCCCGTATGGCTACACCTTC	CASSQDWTGPYGYTF
TRBJ1-6	-	-	TRBV27	TGTGCCAGCAGTTTCGGGTCAGGAGGGGACAATTCACCCCTCCACTTT	CASSFGSGGDNSPLHF
TRBJ1-3	-	-	TRBV19	TGTGCCAGTACCTCGGGCAGGGGTGGAAACACCATATATTTT	CASTSGRGGNTIYF
TRBJ1-1	-	-	TRBV28	TGTGCCAGCTGGGGGATCACTGAAGCTTTCTTT	CASWGITEAFF